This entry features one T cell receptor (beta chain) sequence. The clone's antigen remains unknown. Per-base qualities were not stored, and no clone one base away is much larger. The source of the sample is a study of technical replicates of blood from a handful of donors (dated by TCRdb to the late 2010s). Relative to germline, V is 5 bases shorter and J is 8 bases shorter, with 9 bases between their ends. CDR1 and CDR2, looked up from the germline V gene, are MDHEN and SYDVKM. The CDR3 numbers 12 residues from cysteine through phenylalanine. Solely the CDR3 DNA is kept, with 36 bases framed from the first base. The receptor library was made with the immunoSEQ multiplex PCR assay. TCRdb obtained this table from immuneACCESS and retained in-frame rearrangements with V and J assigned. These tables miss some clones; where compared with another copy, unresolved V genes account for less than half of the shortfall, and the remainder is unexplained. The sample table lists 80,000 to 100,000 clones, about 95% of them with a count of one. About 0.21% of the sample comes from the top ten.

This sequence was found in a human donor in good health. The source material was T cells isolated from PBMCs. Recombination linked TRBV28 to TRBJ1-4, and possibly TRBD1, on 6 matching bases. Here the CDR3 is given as CASSLGTEKLFF. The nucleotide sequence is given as TGTGCCAGCAGTCTAGGGACAGAAAAACTGTTTTTT.